Shown below are 7 T cell receptor beta chains from a single sample sequenced in a study of neoadjuvant anti-PD-1 for oral cavity cancer. The sample's time point: after neoadjuvant nivolumab, at surgical resection. Using immunoSEQ multiplex PCR, the repertoire was profiled, and TCRdb retains in-frame clones only, with some absent. The data show more than 12,000 clones, around 70% seen once. This sample comprised PBMCs, obtained after nivolumab (anti-PD-1) treatment. Receptor source: a person aged 40 to 85 with oral cavity squamous cell carcinoma.

This chain links TRBV15 with TRBJ1-2; D not resolved. The germline CDR1 and CDR2 sequences are LNHNV and YYDKDF (reference sequence). Trimming took off 0 bases at V and 5 bases at J, with 13 bases between the two ends. The CDR3 spans 15 residues. CDR3 amino acids: CATSREKDRLYGYTF. CDR3 DNA sequence: TGTGCCACCAGCAGAGAAAAGGATCGATTGTATGGCTACACCTTC.

CDR3 protein: CASGSGGNTGELFF. CDR3 bases: TGTGCCAGCGGATCGGGTGGGAACACCGGGGAGCTGTTTTTT. V usage is TRBV9 and J usage is TRBJ2-2; D unresolved. Germline loops: CDR1 SGDLS, CDR2 YYNGEE. Trimming cost V 7 bases and J 1 base, with 11 bases left between them. This CDR3 is built from 14 residues.

The chain links TRBV5-1 to TRBJ1-1, with no clear D. The V gene's germline CDR1 is SGHRS and CDR2 YFSETQ. This CDR3 has 13 amino acids. Deletions cut 2 bases from V and 7 bases from J, with 12 bases between. The CDR3 sequence is CASSLGQSGEAFF. CDR3 in DNA: TGCGCCAGCAGCTTAGGGCAGTCTGGTGAAGCTTTCTTT.

The chain combines TRBV6-6 with TRBJ2-5; the D is unclear. This CDR3 region has 13 residues. Germline values: CDR1 MNHNY, CDR2 SVGAGI (reference sequence). V shed 6 bases and J shed 3 bases, with 11 bases lying between them. CDR3 sequence: CASSRTHKETQYF. As DNA, the CDR3 is TGTGCCAGCAGCCGAACTCACAAAGAGACCCAGTACTTC.

The chain links TRBV6-5 to TRBJ2-7; TRBD2 agrees at 9 bases. CDR1 is MNHEY and CDR2 is SVGAGI in the germline V gene. The CDR3 covers 15 residues. V trimming: 4 bases; J trimming: 4 bases; junction bases outside the gene matches: 8. This CDR3 is CASSLRGAGGYEQYF. Written as DNA, the CDR3 is TGTGCCAGCAGTTTGAGGGGGGCGGGAGGGTACGAGCAGTACTTC.

This sequence joins TRBV7-8 and TRBJ2-1, with 10 bases fitting TRBD2. The CDR3 runs to 16 residues. With 8 bases clipped from V and 9 bases from J, the junction kept 16 bases outside the gene matches. CDR1 SGHVS and CDR2 FQNEAQ come from the germline V gene. In nucleotides, the CDR3 is TGTGCCAGCCTGGATGGGGCTAGCGGGAGAATGGGTGAGCAGTTCTTC. Translated: CASLDGASGRMGEQFF.

This chain links TRBV29-1 with TRBJ2-1; D is undetermined. This CDR3 has 14 residues. The germline V gene encodes CDR1 SQVTM and CDR2 ANQGSEA. Trimming took off 4 bases at V and 0 bases at J, with 10 bases between the two ends. The CDR3 DNA sequence: TGCAGCGTTGGATGGCAGAGCTCCTACAATGAGCAGTTCTTC. Amino acids: CSVGWQSSYNEQFF.